What follows are 29 T cell receptor beta chains derived from one specimen sequenced in a study of PD-1 blockade in classical Hodgkin lymphoma. Profiled with immunoSEQ multiplex PCR; TCRdb holds only in-frame clones, not every one. The data contain just under 20,000 clones, over 80% of them singletons. As to time point: newly diagnosed, previously untreated cHL patient sample. Thawed PBMCs were the source of CD4+ T cells, purified by magnetic negative selection. The sequenced sample consisted of CD4+ T cells from blood. These receptors all come from a human donor with classical Hodgkin lymphoma.

The chain employs TRBV6-5 and TRBJ1-2; D perhaps matches TRBD1 (6 bases). This CDR3 region has 14 residues. The V gene's germline CDR1 is MNHEY and CDR2 SVGAGI. Trimming pared 5 bases from V and 2 bases from J, leaving 12 bases between. The CDR3 nucleotides read TGTGCCAGCAGTCGACAGGCGAGCAACTATGGCTACACCTTC. It codes for CASSRQASNYGYTF.

The chain couples TRBV28 to TRBJ1-2, with 8 bases fitting TRBD1. J was trimmed by 3 bases and V by 5 bases; bases with no gene match: 5. Germline CDR1 reads MDHEN; CDR2 reads SYDVKM. CDR3 size: 14 residues. As DNA, the CDR3 is TGTGCCAGCAGTGGAGACAGGGGTTACTATGGCTACACCTTC. This gives the protein CASSGDRGYYGYTF.

The V gene is TRBV21-1, the J gene TRBJ1-1; no DNA check was done on the table's D call, TRBD1. TRBV21-1 is reported as a pseudogene. The CDR3 loop spans 15 amino acids. CDR3 nucleotide sequence: TGTGCCAGCAGCAAAGCGATACAGGCGAACACTGAAGCTTTCTTT. Translated, it gives CASSKAIQANTEAFF.

Comment on this clone: At one end the junction does not follow the germline gene, possibly because of a read error. The rearrangement uses TRBV5-1 and TRBJ2-7; D is unclear. CDR1 SGHRS and CDR2 YFSETQ come from the germline V gene. This CDR3 has 12 residues. The CDR3 nucleotides read TGCGCCAGCAGCTTGCCCTCCTCCGAGCAGTACTTC. Its translation is CASSLPSSEQYF.

The V gene is TRBV7-6, the J gene TRBJ1-4; D is unresolved. Germline V gene lookup returns CDR1 SGHVS and CDR2 FNYEAQ. The CDR3 sequence is 14 residues long. V lost 2 bases to trimming and J lost 5 bases, with 9 bases between them. CDR3 in DNA: TGTGCCAGCAGCTTAAGGGCAGAAAATGAAAAACTGTTTTTT. It yields the protein CASSLRAENEKLFF.

The V call is TRBV5-4, the J call TRBJ1-2; 8 nucleotides align to TRBD1. After removal of 3 bases from V and 4 bases from J, the junction contained 2 bases not matched to a gene. CDR3 size: 13 residues. Per germline, CDR1 SGHNT and CDR2 YYREEE (reference sequence). The DNA for the CDR3 is TGTGCCAGCAGCTCAGGGGGCGGCTATGGCTACACCTTC. As protein: CASSSGGGYGYTF. Using reference TRBV5-4 and TRBJ1-2 for the parts outside the CDR3, the full variable domain is ETGVTQSPTHLIKTRGQQVTLRCSSQSGHNTVSWYQQALGQGPQFIFQYYREEENGRGNFPPRFSGLQFPNYSSELNVNALELDDSALYLCASSSGGGYGYTFGSGTRLTVV.

CDR3 in DNA: TGTGCCAGTAGTATAGATGGGGGGTCTCAGCCCCAGCATTTT. It is translated as CASSIDGGSQPQHF. This chain connects TRBV19 to TRBJ1-5; D is possibly TRBD1 (5 bases). The CDR3 is 14 residues long. V shed 0 bases and J shed 6 bases, with 9 bases lying between them. Germline CDR1 LNHDA, CDR2 SQIVND (reference sequence).

The chain joins TRBV10-1 to TRBJ2-1; D is possibly TRBD2 (6 bases). The CDR3 runs to 15 residues. Trimming shortened V by 2 bases and J by 2 bases, and 10 bases separated the two germline ends. Per the germline V gene, CDR1 is WNHNN and CDR2 is SYGVQD (reference sequence). The CDR3 DNA sequence: TGCGCCAGCAGTGAGCCTGGCGGGGCCTACAATGAGCAGTTCTTC. It translates to CASSEPGGAYNEQFF.

Turning to this clone: Other DNA sequences in this specimen translate into the identical CDR3. This sequence joins TRBV5-1 and TRBJ1-3; possibly TRBD1 for D (5 bases). Trimming removed 4 bases from V and 0 bases from J, with 14 bases in between. In germline, CDR1 is SGHRS, CDR2 YFSETQ. This CDR3 is 16 amino acids long. CDR3 in DNA: TGCGCCAGCAGCCCCAGAACCGACAGCTCTGGAAACACCATATATTTT. Protein: CASSPRTDSSGNTIYF. The full variable domain, its missing parts supplied by reference TRBV5-1 and TRBJ1-3, is KAGVTQTPRYLIKTRGQQVTLSCSPISGHRSVSWYQQTPGQGLQFLFEYFSETQRNKGNFPGRFSGRQFSNSRSEMNVSTLELGDSALYLCASSPRTDSSGNTIYFGEGSWLTVV.

Only a few counts were recorded for this clone. This chain connects TRBV5-1 to TRBJ1-5, with TRBD1 matching 8 bases. The CDR3 spans 14 residues. The germline V gene has CDR1 SGHRS and CDR2 YFSETQ. V trimming: 2 bases; J trimming: 5 bases; junction bases outside the gene matches: 3. CDR3 nucleotide sequence: TGCGCCAGCAGCTTTTCAGGGGGCGATCAGCCCCAGCATTTT. Translation: CASSFSGGDQPQHF.

The genes are TRBV19 and TRBJ1-5; perhaps TRBD1 as D (5 bases). The CDR3 runs to 13 residues. Germline V gives CDR1 LNHDA, CDR2 SQIVND (reference sequence). V was shortened by 7 bases and J by 3 bases, with 10 bases between the two germline ends. The CDR3 DNA reads TGTGCCAGTACAGGCAGGGACAATCAGCCCCAGCATTTT. Translating gives CASTGRDNQPQHF.

The V call is TRBV5-4, the J call TRBJ1-1; D is uncertain. From germline, CDR1 is SGHNT and CDR2 YYREEE (reference sequence). CDR3 length: 14 residues. V lost 0 bases to trimming and J lost 6 bases, with 12 bases between them. DNA for the CDR3: TGTGCCAGCAGCTTGGCGTCCATCGGCGCTGAAGCTTTCTTT. Protein: CASSLASIGAEAFF.

The chain recombines TRBV27 with TRBJ2-2; perhaps TRBD1 as D (5 bases). CDR1 and CDR2 (germline): MNHEY, SMNVEV (reference sequence). Trimming stripped 8 bases from V and 6 bases from J, with 16 bases between. CDR3 length: 14 residues. CDR3 protein: CASGRQLTAGELFF. The DNA for the CDR3 is TGTGCCAGCGGCCGACAGTTAACCGCCGGGGAGCTGTTTTTT.

This chain connects TRBV5-1 to TRBJ1-2, with unresolved D. V shed 4 bases and J shed 0 bases, with 10 bases lying between them. Germline CDR1 is SGHRS and CDR2 is YFSETQ. This CDR3 comprises 14 residues. CDR3 DNA: TGCGCCAGCAGCCCACCCACGGCTAACTATGGCTACACCTTC. Translated: CASSPPTANYGYTF.

The chain is built from TRBV10-1 and TRBJ2-3; 9 positions match TRBD1. The CDR3 contains 15 residues. The V and J ends lost 3 bases and 5 bases, in that order; junction bases with no gene match: 6. Germline V gives CDR1 WNHNN, CDR2 SYGVQD (reference sequence). CDR3 residues: CASSEGTGYIDTQYF. Here the CDR3 DNA reads TGCGCCAGCAGTGAAGGGACAGGGTATATAGATACGCAGTATTTT.

The chain employs TRBV5-4 and TRBJ2-5; unclear D gene. Per the germline V gene, CDR1 is SGHNT and CDR2 is YYREEE (reference sequence). This CDR3 contains 15 residues. Trimming took off 0 bases at V and 4 bases at J, with 13 bases between the two ends. The CDR3 loop reads CASSLGGLEGETQYF. The DNA of the CDR3 is TGTGCCAGCAGCTTGGGGGGTTTGGAAGGAGAGACCCAGTACTTC.

This sequence joins TRBV27 and TRBJ2-7; the match to TRBD2 covers 11 bases. Germline V lookup: CDR1 MNHEY, CDR2 SMNVEV (reference sequence). Trimming at V came to 5 bases and at J to 8 bases, leaving 11 bases not matched to a gene. The CDR3 runs to 15 residues. This CDR3 is CASSMISGRASQQYF. CDR3 sequence (DNA): TGTGCCAGCAGTATGATTAGCGGGAGGGCCTCTCAGCAGTACTTC.

V gene TRBV27 combines with J gene TRBJ2-2; 9 bases are a match to TRBD1. The CDR3 length is 15 residues. J was trimmed by 5 bases and V by 6 bases; bases with no gene match: 7. Looked up from germline, CDR1 is MNHEY and CDR2 is SMNVEV (reference sequence). The CDR3 region is CASSLRDRETGELFF. In DNA form, the CDR3 reads TGTGCCAGCAGCCTCCGGGACAGGGAAACCGGGGAGCTGTTTTTT.

The CDR3 DNA follows: TGTGCCAGCAGCCAAGCACTCGGACAGGGGGCATGGGAGCAGTACTTC. Its protein is CASSQALGQGAWEQYF. The V gene is TRBV4-2, the J gene TRBJ2-7, with TRBD1 matching 11 bases. J lost 7 bases, V lost 1 base, and 9 bases had no gene match. CDR3 length equals 16 residues. Germline lookup yields CDR1 LGHNA and CDR2 YNFKEQ.

The rearrangement joins TRBV2 to TRBJ1-1; the D is unclear. CDR3 length equals 13 residues. The V and J ends lost 5 bases and 1 base respectively, with 8 bases between them. The V gene's germline CDR1 is SNHLY and CDR2 FYNNEI. The CDR3 DNA follows: TGTGCCAGCAGTTTCGAGACGAACACTGAAGCTTTCTTT. Translated: CASSFETNTEAFF.

This chain uses TRBV28 with TRBJ2-3, with 10 bases aligning to TRBD2. With 8 bases clipped from V and 4 bases from J, the junction kept 9 bases outside the gene matches. Germline values: CDR1 MDHEN, CDR2 SYDVKM. The CDR3 extends over 15 amino acids. Here the CDR3 DNA reads TGTGCCAGCGGATCTAGCGGGAGAAGAGCAGATACGCAGTATTTT. It translates to CASGSSGRRADTQYF.

To note about this clone: The identical CDR3 is also encoded by other nucleotide sequences in the sample. The chain joins TRBV2 to TRBJ2-7; 7 bases agree with TRBD1. The CDR3 contains 12 residues. The germline gives CDR1 SNHLY, CDR2 FYNNEI. Germline trimming cut 7 bases from V and 3 bases from J; bases unmatched to any gene: 3. The CDR3 reads CASTRDSYEQYF. The CDR3 nucleotides are TGTGCCAGCACCCGGGACAGCTACGAGCAGTACTTC.

This chain's CDR3 is CASSLGLGDTDTQYF. CDR3 nucleotides: TGTGCCAGCAGCTTAGGTCTGGGGGACACAGATACGCAGTATTTT. V is TRBV11-3 and J is TRBJ2-3; D might be TRBD1 or TRBD2, each matching 5 bases. The ends were cut back, 1 base at V and 2 bases at J, with 10 bases in the middle. Germline values: CDR1 SGHNT, CDR2 YENEEA. There are 15 residues in the CDR3.

V and J are TRBV9 and TRBJ2-2, with D maybe TRBD2 (5 bases). Germline CDR1 and CDR2: SGDLS and YYNGEE. With 4 bases removed from V and 1 base from J, the gap between germline ends came to 8 bases. This CDR3 region has 14 residues. Written as DNA, the CDR3 is TGTGCCAGCAGCCTTCGGGGGAACACCGGGGAGCTGTTTTTT. Protein product: CASSLRGNTGELFF.

This clone was counted a single time. The chain carries TRBV5-1 and TRBJ2-3, with unresolved D. Germline CDR1 and CDR2: SGHRS and YFSETQ. V was pared by 0 bases and J by 9 bases, with 17 bases between. CDR3 length: 15 residues. The CDR3, as DNA: TGCGCCAGCAGCTTGGACGACAAGAGTGGTGTGACGCAGTATTTT. Its protein product is CASSLDDKSGVTQYF. The whole variable domain, remainder taken from reference TRBV5-1 and TRBJ2-3, is KAGVTQTPRYLIKTRGQQVTLSCSPISGHRSVSWYQQTPGQGLQFLFEYFSETQRNKGNFPGRFSGRQFSNSRSEMNVSTLELGDSALYLCASSLDDKSGVTQYFGPGTRLTVL.

The chain joins TRBV7-8 to TRBJ2-1; D call uncertain. The CDR3 is 13 amino acids. The V end lost 2 bases, the J end lost 4 bases, and 6 bases lay between the germline ends. Germline loops: CDR1 SGHVS, CDR2 FQNEAQ. The CDR3 nucleotides are TGTGCCAGCAGCTTAAGCACTTACAATGAGCAGTTCTTC. Its protein is CASSLSTYNEQFF.

The chain recombines TRBV28 with TRBJ2-7, with D perhaps matching TRBD1 or TRBD2 (5 bases each). This CDR3 has 18 amino acids. Trimming left V 8 bases short and J 0 bases short, with 26 bases between. The V gene's germline CDR1 is MDHEN and CDR2 SYDVKM. The CDR3 here is CASLSLGGAGTSSYEQYF. The CDR3 DNA follows: TGTGCCAGCCTTTCACTTGGGGGAGCAGGGACGAGCTCCTACGAGCAGTACTTC.

In DNA form, the CDR3 reads TGTGCCAGCAAGATTGGCGGGCCGTACAATGAGCAGTTCTTC. The encoded protein is CASKIGGPYNEQFF. This chain joins TRBV6-1 and TRBJ2-1, with a tentative D call TRBD2 (5 bases). V lost 7 bases and J 4 bases, leaving 14 bases between the germline ends. This CDR3 contains 14 residues. CDR1 is MNHNS and CDR2 is SASEGT in the germline V gene.

The rearrangement links TRBV5-6 to TRBJ2-2; possible D gene TRBD1, 6 bases. Per the germline V gene, CDR1 is SGHDT and CDR2 is YYEEEE. The CDR3 runs 15 residues. V gave up 5 bases and J gave up 2 bases, with 13 bases separating them. CDR3 bases: TGTGCCAGCAGTCTTGGGACAAGAAACACCGGGGAGCTGTTTTTT. This codes for CASSLGTRNTGELFF.